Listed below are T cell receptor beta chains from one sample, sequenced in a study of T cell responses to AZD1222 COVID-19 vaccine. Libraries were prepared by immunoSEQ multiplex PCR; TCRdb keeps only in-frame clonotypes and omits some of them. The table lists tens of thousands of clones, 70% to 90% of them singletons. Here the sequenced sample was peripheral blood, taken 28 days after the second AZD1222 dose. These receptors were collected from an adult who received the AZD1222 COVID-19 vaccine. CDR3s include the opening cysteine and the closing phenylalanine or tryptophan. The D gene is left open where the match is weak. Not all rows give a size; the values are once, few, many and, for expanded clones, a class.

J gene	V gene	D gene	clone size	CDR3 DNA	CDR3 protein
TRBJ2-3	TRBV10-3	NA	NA	TGTGCCATCAGTGAGCGGGCCTCAGGGGTAGATACGCAGTATTTT	CAISERASGVDTQYF
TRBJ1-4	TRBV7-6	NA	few	TGTGCCAGCAGCCTGACAGGTCCCCGGGAAAAACTGTTTTTT	CASSLTGPREKLFF
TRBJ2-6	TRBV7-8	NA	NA	TGTGCCAGCAGTTTCGTGGGGTCTGGGGCCAACGTCCTGACTTTC	CASSFVGSGANVLTF
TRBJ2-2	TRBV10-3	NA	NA	TGTGCCATCAGTGAGGGGGCGCGGACCGGGGAGCTGTTTTTT	CAISEGARTGELFF
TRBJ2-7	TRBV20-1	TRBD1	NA	TGCAGTGCTAGTCGAGACAGGGGCTACGAGCAGTACTTC	CSASRDRGYEQYF
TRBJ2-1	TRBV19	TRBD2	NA	TGTGCCAGTAGTATAGAAGCGGGGTCCTACAATGAGCAGTTCTTC	CASSIEAGSYNEQFF
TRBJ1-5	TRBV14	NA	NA	TGTGCCAGCGACCATCAGCCCCAGCATTTT	CASDHQPQHF
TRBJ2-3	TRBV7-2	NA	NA	TGTGCCAGCAGCCCCCCCGCACGGGATACGCAGTATTTT	CASSPPARDTQYF
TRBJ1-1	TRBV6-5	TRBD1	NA	TGTGCCAGCAGTTCCAGGGACAGGGGGACTGAAGCTTTCTTT	CASSSRDRGTEAFF
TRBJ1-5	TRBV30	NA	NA	TGTGCCTGGAGTGCCGACCGGTGGACTCAGCCCCAGCATTTT	CAWSADRWTQPQHF
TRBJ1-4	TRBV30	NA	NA	TGTGCCTGGACCTTATGGAGTGGAGCGAATGAAAAACTGTTTTTT	CAWTLWSGANEKLFF
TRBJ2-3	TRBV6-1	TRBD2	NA	TGTGCCAGCAGTGAAGGGGCTCTAGCGGGACATAGCACAGATACGCAGTATTTT	CASSEGALAGHSTDTQYF
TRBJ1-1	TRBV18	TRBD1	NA	TGTGCCAGCTCACCACTACAGGGGGGTATGAACACTGAAGCTTTCTTT	CASSPLQGGMNTEAFF
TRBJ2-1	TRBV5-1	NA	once	TGCGCCAGCAGCATGGGGGATGAGCAGTTCTTC	CASSMGDEQFF
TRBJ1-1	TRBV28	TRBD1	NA	TGTGCCAGCAGTCAATACGGGACAGAGAACACTGAAGCTTTCTTT	CASSQYGTENTEAFF
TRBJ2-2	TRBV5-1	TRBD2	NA	TGCGCCAGCAGCTTGGTGCTAGCGGGAGGCCCCGGGGAGCTGTTTTTT	CASSLVLAGGPGELFF
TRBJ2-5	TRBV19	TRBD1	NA	TGTGCCAGTAGTATGCTAGGGGGCGGTGAGACCCAGTACTTC	CASSMLGGGETQYF
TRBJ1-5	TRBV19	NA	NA	TGTGCCAGTAGTATTTTTGCCGACAGTTATCAGCCCCAGCATTTT	CASSIFADSYQPQHF
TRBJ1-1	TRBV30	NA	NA	TGTGCCTGGAGACTTTTTACTGAAGCTTTCTTT	CAWRLFTEAFF
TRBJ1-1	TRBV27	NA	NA	TGTGCCAGCAGTTTAAGCGGGGCAGTTGAAGCTTTCTTT	CASSLSGAVEAFF
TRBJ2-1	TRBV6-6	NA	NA	TGTGCCAGCAGTTACTCCCTAGCTGAGCAGTTCTTC	CASSYSLAEQFF
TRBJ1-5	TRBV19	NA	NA	TGTGCCAGTAGTATCCGGGACACCTTACCCCAGCATTTT	CASSIRDTLPQHF
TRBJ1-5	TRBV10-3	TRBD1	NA	TGTGCCATCAGTGAGTTTGGGACAGATAATCAGCCCCAGCATTTT	CAISEFGTDNQPQHF
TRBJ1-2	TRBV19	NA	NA	TGTGCCAGTAGTATGGGACAACCGAACTATGGCTACACCTTC	CASSMGQPNYGYTF
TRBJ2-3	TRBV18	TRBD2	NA	TGTGCCAGCTCACAGACTAGCGGGAGCACAGATACGCAGTATTTT	CASSQTSGSTDTQYF
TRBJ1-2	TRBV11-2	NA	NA	TGTGCCAGCAGCTTAGACGGGGCAGTCCCTTTGAGTGGCTACACCTTC	CASSLDGAVPLSGYTF
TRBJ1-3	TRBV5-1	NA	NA	TGCGCCAGCAGCTCAGGGACTGGAAACACCATATATTTT	CASSSGTGNTIYF
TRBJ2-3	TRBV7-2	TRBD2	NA	TGTGCCAGCAGCTTATCGGCCGGGAGGGCCTCAGATACGCAGTATTTT	CASSLSAGRASDTQYF
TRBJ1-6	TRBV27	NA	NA	TGTGCCAGCAGTTTATACGGGGAACTATATTATAATTCACCCCTCCACTTT	CASSLYGELYYNSPLHF
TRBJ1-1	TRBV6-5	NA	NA	TGTGCCAGCAGTTACGCCTGGGGCACTGAAGCTTTCTTT	CASSYAWGTEAFF
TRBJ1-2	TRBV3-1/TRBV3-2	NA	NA	TGTGCCAGCAGCCAAGATAGGACGGAACATGGCTACACCTTC	CASSQDRTEHGYTF
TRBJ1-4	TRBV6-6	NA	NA	TGTGCCAGCAGTTACTCGAGGACAACTAATGAAAAACTGTTTTTT	CASSYSRTTNEKLFF
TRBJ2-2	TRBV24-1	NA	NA	TGTGCCACCAGTGACCGCAACACCGGGGAGCTGTTTTTT	CATSDRNTGELFF
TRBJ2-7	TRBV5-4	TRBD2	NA	TGTGCCAGCAGCTTCAGAGAACTAGCGGGAGTCGAGCAGTACTTC	CASSFRELAGVEQYF
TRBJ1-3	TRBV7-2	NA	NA	TGTGCCAGCAGCTTGGGACCGGTCGGAAACACCATATATTTT	CASSLGPVGNTIYF
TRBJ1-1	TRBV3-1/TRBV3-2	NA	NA	TGTGCCAGCAGCCCACGGACTGGGAACACTGAAGCTTTCTTT	CASSPRTGNTEAFF
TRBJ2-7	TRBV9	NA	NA	TGTGCCAGCAGCGCACACGGGTCCTACGAGCAGTACTTC	CASSAHGSYEQYF
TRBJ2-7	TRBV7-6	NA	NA	TGTGCCAGCAGCTTACAAGGTTCAGGCTACGAGCAGTACTTC	CASSLQGSGYEQYF
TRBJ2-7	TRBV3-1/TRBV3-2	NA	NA	TGTGCCAGCAGCCACGGAGTTATCGAGCAGTACTTC	CASSHGVIEQYF
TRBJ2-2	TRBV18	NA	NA	TGTGCCAGCTCACCGCGGGCCAATCATAACACCGGGGAGCTGTTTTTT	CASSPRANHNTGELFF
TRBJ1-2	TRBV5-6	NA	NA	TGTGCCAGCAGCCTTCCGGACCCTGGGTACCTCTATGGCTACACCTTC	CASSLPDPGYLYGYTF
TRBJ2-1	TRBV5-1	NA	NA	TGCGCCAGCAGCTTGGGGGGGGGCTCCCACAATGAGCAGTTCTTC	CASSLGGGSHNEQFF
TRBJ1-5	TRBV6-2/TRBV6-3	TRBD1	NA	TGTGCCAGCAGTAGACAGGGGGCAGGCAATCAGCCCCAGCATTTT	CASSRQGAGNQPQHF
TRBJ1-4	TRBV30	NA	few	TGTGCCTGGGGCGGGGGGGAATACGAAAAACTGTTTTTT	CAWGGGEYEKLFF
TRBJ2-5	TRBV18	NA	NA	TGTGCCAGCTCACCACCGGTCGAGACCAAAGAGACCCAGTACTTC	CASSPPVETKETQYF
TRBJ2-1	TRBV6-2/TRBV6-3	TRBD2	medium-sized	TGTGCCAGCAGTTACTCCCCGACTAGCGGATTGTACAATGAGCAGTTCTTC	CASSYSPTSGLYNEQFF
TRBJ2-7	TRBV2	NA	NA	TGTGCCAGCAGAAGGCCGACCGTCGGTCGGGACTCCTACGAGCAGTACTTC	CASRRPTVGRDSYEQYF
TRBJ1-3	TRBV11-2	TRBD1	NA	TGTGCCAGCAGCTTAACTACAGGGACAGCGAATGGAAACACCATATATTTT	CASSLTTGTANGNTIYF
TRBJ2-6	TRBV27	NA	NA	TGTGCCAGCAGTTTTGGGACCAACGTCCTGACTTTC	CASSFGTNVLTF